These 7 T cell receptor beta chains originate from one sample sequenced in a study of T cell repertoires in cytomegalovirus infection. TCRdb independently ran MiXCR on the reads; one entry per CDR3 protein. This sample has 350,000 to 550,000 distinct CDR3 sequences, with approximately 30% found just once. The material sequenced was PBMCs. Source of these receptors: a human donor in good health (CMV status not recorded). Some clones in this sample may be carry-over from other donors' samples.

The chain couples TRBV5-5 to TRBJ2-1; TRBD2 matches at 7 bases. The ends lost 2 bases at V and 9 bases at J; junction bases unmatched: 11. This CDR3 has 15 residues. The V gene's germline CDR1 is SGHKS and CDR2 YYEKEE (reference sequence). DNA for the CDR3: TGTGCCAGCAGCTTTTTTGGGGGGGAGTGGGCTGAGCAGTTCTTC. As protein: CASSFFGGEWAEQFF.

This clonotype was picked up many times. J is TRBJ2-1 and V is TRBV24-1; 11 bases match TRBD1. V was pared by 4 bases and J by 4 bases, with 8 bases of the junction left unmatched. The CDR3 totals 17 residues. Germline CDR1 KGHDR, CDR2 SFDVKD. CDR3 protein: CATSDAYGTGGYNEQFF. DNA of the CDR3: TGTGCCACCAGTGACGCTTACGGGACAGGGGGTTACAATGAGCAGTTCTTC.

With regard to this clonotype: A read error may account for a junction end that differs from germline. The V call is TRBV7-9, the J call TRBJ1-1, with a tentative D call TRBD1 (5 bases). The germline CDR1 and CDR2 sequences are SEHNR and FQNEAQ (reference sequence). The CDR3 sequence is 17 residues long. The CDR3 loop reads CACSLEGDVWGHTEAFF. DNA for the CDR3: TGTGCCTGCAGCTTAGAAGGTGACGTGTGGGGACACACTGAAGCTTTCTTT.

In its sample, this clonotype was seen a few times. V gene TRBV11-2 combines with J gene TRBJ2-1; 14 nucleotides line up with TRBD2. This CDR3 contains 17 residues. The germline gives CDR1 SGHAT, CDR2 FQNNGV. Trimming at V came to 5 bases and at J to 1 base, leaving 4 bases not matched to a gene. The CDR3: CASSIRTSGGSYNEQFF. The CDR3 DNA reads as TGTGCCAGCAGCATAAGGACTAGCGGGGGGTCCTACAATGAGCAGTTCTTC.

The V and J genes are TRBV2 and TRBJ2-1; 7 positions agree with TRBD2. V lost 2 bases to trimming and J lost 2 bases; unmatched junction nucleotides: 6. Germline V gene sequence: CDR1 SNHLY, CDR2 FYNNEI. The CDR3 is made up of 16 amino acids. The CDR3 bases are TGTGCCAGCAGTGAACGGAGGGAGGGACCCTACAATGAGCAGTTCTTC. Protein sequence: CASSERREGPYNEQFF.

Note on this clonotype: An end of the junction differs from the germline gene, which may be a read error. The CDR3, as DNA: TGTGCCAGCAGCTGGGGGGCATCAAACACAGATACGCAGTCTTTT. This codes for CASSWGASNTDTQSF. The rearrangement joins TRBV7-6 to TRBJ2-3; D may be TRBD1 or TRBD2 (6 bases each). Per germline, CDR1 SGHVS and CDR2 FNYEAQ. The CDR3 is 15 residues long.

This clonotype was detected only a few times. Here the CDR3 DNA reads TGCAGTGCTAGAGGCACAGGGGGCGCCGCTGAAAAACTGTTTTTT. Its translation is CSARGTGGAAEKLFF. The V call is TRBV20-1, the J call TRBJ1-4, with 9 bases matching TRBD1. This CDR3 comprises 15 residues. Germline V gives CDR1 DFQATT, CDR2 SNEGSKA (reference sequence). V trimming: 1 base; J trimming: 7 bases; junction bases outside the gene matches: 7.